This TCR beta chain was identified in a study of blood T cell repertoires in COVID-19. In the original processing: Amplifying reference gene primers gave estimates of nucleated cell counts. Clones were read by immunoSEQ multiplex PCR, and TCRdb kept only the in-frame ones, dropping some. Clone size and V and J calls were adopted from that table, with D and trimming inferred from the DNA. Of about 220,000 clones in the sample, approximately 82% were seen once. This CDR3 contains 14 residues. Per the germline V gene, CDR1 is SGHRS and CDR2 is YFSETQ. Trimming pared 0 bases from V and 6 bases from J, leaving 10 bases between.

This TCR came from a man aged 45-60 years with active or convalescent COVID-19. The chain combines TRBV5-1 with TRBJ2-1, with D perhaps matching TRBD2 (6 bases). The material sequenced was peripheral blood. CDR3 coding DNA: TGCGCCAGCAGCTTGGAAAATAGCGGCAATGAGCAGTTCTTC. This translates into CASSLENSGNEQFF.